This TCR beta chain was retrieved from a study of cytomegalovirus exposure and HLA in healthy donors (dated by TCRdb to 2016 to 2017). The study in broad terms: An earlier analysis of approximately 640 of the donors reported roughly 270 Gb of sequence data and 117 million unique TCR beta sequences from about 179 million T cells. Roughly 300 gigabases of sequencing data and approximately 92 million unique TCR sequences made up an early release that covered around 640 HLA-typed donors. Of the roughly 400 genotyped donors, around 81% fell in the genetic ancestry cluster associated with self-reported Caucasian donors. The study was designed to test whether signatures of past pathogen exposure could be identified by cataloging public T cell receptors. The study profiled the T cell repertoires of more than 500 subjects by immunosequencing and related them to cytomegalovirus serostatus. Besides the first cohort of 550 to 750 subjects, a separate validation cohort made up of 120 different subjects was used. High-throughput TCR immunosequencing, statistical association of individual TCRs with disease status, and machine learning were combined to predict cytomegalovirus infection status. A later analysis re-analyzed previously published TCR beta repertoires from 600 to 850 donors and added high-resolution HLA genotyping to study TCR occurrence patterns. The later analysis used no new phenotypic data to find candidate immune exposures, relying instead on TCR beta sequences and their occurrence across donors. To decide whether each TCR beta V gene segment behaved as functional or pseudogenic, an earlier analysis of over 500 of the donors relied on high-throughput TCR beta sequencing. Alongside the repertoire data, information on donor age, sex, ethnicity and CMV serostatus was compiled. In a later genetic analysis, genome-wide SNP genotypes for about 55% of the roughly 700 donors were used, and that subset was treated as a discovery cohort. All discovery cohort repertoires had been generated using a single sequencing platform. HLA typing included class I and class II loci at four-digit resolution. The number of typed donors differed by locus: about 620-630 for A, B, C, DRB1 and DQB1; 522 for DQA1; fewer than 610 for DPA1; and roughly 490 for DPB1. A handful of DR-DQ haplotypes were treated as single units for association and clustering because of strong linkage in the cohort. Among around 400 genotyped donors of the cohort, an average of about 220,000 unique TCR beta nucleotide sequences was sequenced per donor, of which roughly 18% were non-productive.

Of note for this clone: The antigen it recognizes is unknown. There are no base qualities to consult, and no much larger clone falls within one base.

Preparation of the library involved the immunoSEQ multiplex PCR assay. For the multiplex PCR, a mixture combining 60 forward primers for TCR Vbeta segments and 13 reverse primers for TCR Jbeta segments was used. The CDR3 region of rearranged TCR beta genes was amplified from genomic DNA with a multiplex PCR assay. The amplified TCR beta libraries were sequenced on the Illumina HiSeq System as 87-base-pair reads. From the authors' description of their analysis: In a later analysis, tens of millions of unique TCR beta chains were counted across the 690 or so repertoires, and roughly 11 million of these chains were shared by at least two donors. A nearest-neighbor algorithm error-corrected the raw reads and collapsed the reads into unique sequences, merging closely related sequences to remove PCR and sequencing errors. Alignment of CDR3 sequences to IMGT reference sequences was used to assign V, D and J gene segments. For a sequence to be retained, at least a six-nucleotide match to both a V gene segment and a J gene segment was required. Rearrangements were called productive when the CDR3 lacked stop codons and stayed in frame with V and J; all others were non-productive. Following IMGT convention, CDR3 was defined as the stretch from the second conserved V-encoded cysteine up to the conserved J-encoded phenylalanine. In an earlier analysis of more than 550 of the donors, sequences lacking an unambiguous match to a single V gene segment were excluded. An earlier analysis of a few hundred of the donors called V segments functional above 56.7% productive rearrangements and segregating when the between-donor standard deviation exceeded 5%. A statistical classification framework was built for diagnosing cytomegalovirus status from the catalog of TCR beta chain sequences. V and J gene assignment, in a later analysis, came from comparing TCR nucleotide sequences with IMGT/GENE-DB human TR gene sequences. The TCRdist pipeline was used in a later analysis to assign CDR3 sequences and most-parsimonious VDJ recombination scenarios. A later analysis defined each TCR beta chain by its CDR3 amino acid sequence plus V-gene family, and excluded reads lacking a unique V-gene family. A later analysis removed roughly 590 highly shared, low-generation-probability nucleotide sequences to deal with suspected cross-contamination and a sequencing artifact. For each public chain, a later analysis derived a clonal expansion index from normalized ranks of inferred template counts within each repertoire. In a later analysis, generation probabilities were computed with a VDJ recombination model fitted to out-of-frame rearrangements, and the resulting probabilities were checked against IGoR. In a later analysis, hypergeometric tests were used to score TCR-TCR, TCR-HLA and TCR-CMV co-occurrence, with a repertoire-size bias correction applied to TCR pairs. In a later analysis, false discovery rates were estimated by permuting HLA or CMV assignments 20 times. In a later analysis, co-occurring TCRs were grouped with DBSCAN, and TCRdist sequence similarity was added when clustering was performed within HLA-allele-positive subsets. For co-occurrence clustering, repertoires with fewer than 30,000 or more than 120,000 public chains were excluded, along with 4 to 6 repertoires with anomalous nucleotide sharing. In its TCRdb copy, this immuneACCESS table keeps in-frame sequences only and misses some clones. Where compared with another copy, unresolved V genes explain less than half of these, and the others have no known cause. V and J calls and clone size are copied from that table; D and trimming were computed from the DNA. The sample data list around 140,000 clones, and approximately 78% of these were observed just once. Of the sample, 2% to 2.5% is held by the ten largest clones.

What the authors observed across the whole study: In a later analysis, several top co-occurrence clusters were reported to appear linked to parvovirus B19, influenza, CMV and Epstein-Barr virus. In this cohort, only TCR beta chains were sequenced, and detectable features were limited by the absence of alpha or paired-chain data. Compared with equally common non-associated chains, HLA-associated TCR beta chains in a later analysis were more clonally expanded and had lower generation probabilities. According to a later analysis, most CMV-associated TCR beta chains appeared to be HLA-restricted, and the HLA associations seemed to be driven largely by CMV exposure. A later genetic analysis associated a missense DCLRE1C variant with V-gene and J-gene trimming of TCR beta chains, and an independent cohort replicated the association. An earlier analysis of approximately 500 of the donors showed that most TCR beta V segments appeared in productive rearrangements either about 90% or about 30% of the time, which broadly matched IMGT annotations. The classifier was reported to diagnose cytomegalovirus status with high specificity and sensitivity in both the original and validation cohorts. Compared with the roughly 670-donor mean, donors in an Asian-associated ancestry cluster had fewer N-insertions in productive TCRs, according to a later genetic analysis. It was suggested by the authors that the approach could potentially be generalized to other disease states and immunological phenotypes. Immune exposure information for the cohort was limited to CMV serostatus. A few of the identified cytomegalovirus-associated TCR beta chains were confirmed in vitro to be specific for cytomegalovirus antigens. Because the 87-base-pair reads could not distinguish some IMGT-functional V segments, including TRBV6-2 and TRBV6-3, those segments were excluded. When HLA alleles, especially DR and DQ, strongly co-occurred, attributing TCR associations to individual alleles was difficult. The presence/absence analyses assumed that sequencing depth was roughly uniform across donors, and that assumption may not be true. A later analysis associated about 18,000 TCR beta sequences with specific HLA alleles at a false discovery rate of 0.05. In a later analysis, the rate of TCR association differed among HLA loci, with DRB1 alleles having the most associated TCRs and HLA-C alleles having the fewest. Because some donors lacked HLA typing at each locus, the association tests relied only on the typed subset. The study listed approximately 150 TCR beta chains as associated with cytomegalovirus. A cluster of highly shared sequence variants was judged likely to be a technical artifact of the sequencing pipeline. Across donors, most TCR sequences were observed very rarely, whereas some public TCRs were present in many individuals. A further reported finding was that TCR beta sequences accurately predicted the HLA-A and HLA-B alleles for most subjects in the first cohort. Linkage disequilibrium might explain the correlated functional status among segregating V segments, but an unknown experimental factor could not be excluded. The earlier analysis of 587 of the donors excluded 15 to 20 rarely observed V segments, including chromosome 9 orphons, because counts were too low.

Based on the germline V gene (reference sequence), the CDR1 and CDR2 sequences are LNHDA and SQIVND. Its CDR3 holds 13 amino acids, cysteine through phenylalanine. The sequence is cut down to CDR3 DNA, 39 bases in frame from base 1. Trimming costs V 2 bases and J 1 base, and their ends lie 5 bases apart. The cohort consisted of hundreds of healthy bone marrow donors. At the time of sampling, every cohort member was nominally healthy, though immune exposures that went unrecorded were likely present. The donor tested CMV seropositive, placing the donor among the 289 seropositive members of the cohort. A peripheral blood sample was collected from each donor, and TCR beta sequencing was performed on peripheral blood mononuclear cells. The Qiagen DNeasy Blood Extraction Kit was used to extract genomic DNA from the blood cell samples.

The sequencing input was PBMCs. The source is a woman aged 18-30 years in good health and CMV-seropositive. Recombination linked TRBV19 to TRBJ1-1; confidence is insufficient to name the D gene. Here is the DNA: TGTGCCAGTAGTATAATAGAGAACACTGAAGCTTTCTTT. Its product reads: CASSIIENTEAFF.